Presented here are 6 T cell receptor beta chains from one specimen sequenced in a study of shared clonotypes between healthy human individuals. The assay was immunoSEQ multiplex PCR, and TCRdb's table has in-frame clones only and misses some. Of around 980,000 clones listed, more than 75% are singletons. Sequencing used memory CD4+ T cells from PBMCs. The subset was: CD45RA-negative fraction. The receptors shown here come from a young man in good health. Some clones in this sample may be carry-over from other donors' samples.

The J gene is TRBJ1-1, the V gene TRBV7-2; D gene unclear. Germline V gene data show CDR1 as SGHTA and CDR2 as FQGNSA. The CDR3 contains 13 residues. Deletions cut 1 base from V and 10 bases from J, with 13 bases between. Here the CDR3 DNA reads TGTGCCAGCAGCTTAGTTCCAGGCCCAGCAGCTTTCTTT. This codes for CASSLVPGPAAFF.

V gene TRBV7-2 combines with J gene TRBJ2-1; perhaps TRBD1 as D (5 bases). This CDR3 spans 15 amino acids. Trimming took off 2 bases at V and 7 bases at J, with 15 bases between the two ends. Germline CDR1 and CDR2: SGHTA and FQGNSA. As DNA, the CDR3 is TGTGCCAGCAGCTTACTCGGCAGGGTGGTGAATGAGCAGTTCTTC. Its protein product is CASSLLGRVVNEQFF.

The V call is TRBV4-3, the J call TRBJ2-1; the D gene is possibly TRBD1 (8 bases). From germline, CDR1 is LGHNA and CDR2 YSLEER. V gave up 4 bases and J gave up 6 bases, with 19 bases separating them. This CDR3 has 16 amino acids. CDR3 amino acids: CASSRQGASGRNEQFF. The CDR3 DNA follows: TGCGCCAGCAGCCGCCAGGGGGCTAGCGGACGCAATGAGCAGTTCTTC.

V gene TRBV28 combines with J gene TRBJ1-5; D is undetermined. Germline values: CDR1 MDHEN, CDR2 SYDVKM. V shed 1 base and J shed 4 bases, with 8 bases lying between them. There are 14 residues in the CDR3. The CDR3 DNA follows: TGTGCCAGCAGTTTATTATCAGATAATCAGCCCCAGCATTTT. This gives the protein CASSLLSDNQPQHF.

A few counts support this clone. Other DNA sequences in the same sample also yield this CDR3. The V and J genes are TRBV5-1 and TRBJ2-1; D uncertain. Trimming removed 0 bases from V and 0 bases from J, with 7 bases in between. The CDR3 extends over 15 amino acids. From germline, CDR1 is SGHRS and CDR2 YFSETQ. The CDR3 reads CASSLGPSSYNEQFF. The CDR3, as DNA: TGCGCCAGCAGCTTGGGACCGAGCTCCTACAATGAGCAGTTCTTC.

This rearrangement joins TRBV27 to TRBJ1-2, with a possible D match to TRBD1 (6 bases). Germline loops: CDR1 MNHEY, CDR2 SMNVEV (reference sequence). The CDR3 loop spans 12 amino acids. V was pared by 7 bases and J by 4 bases, with 10 bases between. CDR3 bases: TGTGCCAGCAAGGGGGGTGGCTATGGCTACACCTTC. This sequence encodes CASKGGGYGYTF.